These 3 T cell receptor beta chains were all obtained from the same sample, sequenced in a study of blood T cell repertoires in COVID-19. The data were produced by immunoSEQ multiplex PCR, yet TCRdb's version contains in-frame clones alone and is incomplete. The sample records 250,000 to 300,000 clones, approximately 89% being singletons. The source material was peripheral blood. These receptors were collected from a woman in her 70s with COVID-19, enrolled during active disease.

With respect to this clone: Other DNA sequences of this sample code for an identical CDR3. The CDR3 reads CASSLGGGTEAFF. The CDR3 DNA follows: TGTGCCAGCAGCTTAGGGGGCGGCACTGAAGCTTTCTTT. The chain uses TRBV7-9 and TRBJ1-1, with D perhaps matching TRBD1 (5 bases). The germline V and J ends were trimmed by 1 base and 4 bases, with 7 bases remaining between them. In germline, CDR1 is SEHNR, CDR2 FQNEAQ (reference sequence). The CDR3 is made up of 13 amino acids.

The V call is TRBV7-9, the J call TRBJ1-1; TRBD1 matches 8 bases. Trimming cost V 2 bases and J 0 bases; bases outside gene matches: 5. This CDR3 comprises 16 residues. Germline CDR1 reads SEHNR; CDR2 reads FQNEAQ (reference sequence). This chain's CDR3 is CASSLHSGGVNTEAFF. The CDR3 DNA reads TGTGCCAGCAGCTTACATTCAGGGGGCGTGAACACTGAAGCTTTCTTT.

This chain connects TRBV29-1 to TRBJ1-1, with TRBD1 identical over 7 bases. The V gene's germline CDR1 is SQVTM and CDR2 ANQGSEA. The CDR3 length is 14 residues. V dropped 4 bases and J dropped 1; count of bases not matched to a gene: 6. DNA of the CDR3: TGCAGCGTTGCCTGGGACAGATCGAACACTGAAGCTTTCTTT. Translation gives CSVAWDRSNTEAFF.